This T cell receptor (beta chain) appears in the sequencing data of a study of chemoradiotherapy in HPV16-positive cancers. Losses at the gene ends were 5 bases for V and 8 bases for J; bases not matched to a gene: 6. CDR3 length equals 12 residues. Germline assignment: CDR1 SGHRS and CDR2 YFSETQ. This table comes from immunoSEQ multiplex PCR, and its TCRdb copy is limited to in-frame clones, with some not included. The data hold about 20,000 clones, with over 65% observed a single time. The clonotype comes from a human donor with HPV-associated anogenital cancer. The V call is TRBV5-1, the J call TRBJ1-2; 7 bases are shared with TRBD1. The sample here was blood, taken from a patient who underwent chemoradiotherapy. CDR3 nucleotides: TGCGCCAGCAGTTTTACAGGGGAGGGCTACACCTTC. This sequence encodes CASSFTGEGYTF. The full variable domain, in which reference TRBV5-1 and TRBJ1-2 provide the parts outside the CDR3, is KAGVTQTPRYLIKTRGQQVTLSCSPISGHRSVSWYQQTPGQGLQFLFEYFSETQRNKGNFPGRFSGRQFSNSRSEMNVSTLELGDSALYLCASSFTGEGYTFGSGTRLTVV.